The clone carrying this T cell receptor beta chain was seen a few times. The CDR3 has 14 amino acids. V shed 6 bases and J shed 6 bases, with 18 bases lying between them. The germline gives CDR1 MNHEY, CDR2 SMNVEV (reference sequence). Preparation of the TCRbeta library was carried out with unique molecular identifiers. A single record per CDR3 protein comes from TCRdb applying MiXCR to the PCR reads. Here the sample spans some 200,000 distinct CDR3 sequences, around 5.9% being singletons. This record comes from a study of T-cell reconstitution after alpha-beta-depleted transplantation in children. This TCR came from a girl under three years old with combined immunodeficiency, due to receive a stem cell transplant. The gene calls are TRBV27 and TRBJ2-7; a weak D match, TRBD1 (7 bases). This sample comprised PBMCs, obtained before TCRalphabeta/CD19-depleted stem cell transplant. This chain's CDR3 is CASSMWVQGGEQYF. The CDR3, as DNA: TGTGCCAGCAGCATGTGGGTTCAGGGGGGCGAGCAGTACTTC.